The entry below gives a single T cell receptor beta chain sequence along with its context. The antigen remains unidentified. TCRdb's table, derived via immunoSEQ multiplex PCR, lists solely in-frame clones and lacks some. The sample includes some 9,400 clones, roughly 77% seen only once; the top ten take 4.6%. The CDR3 consists of 22 residues. Germline values: CDR1 SGDLS, CDR2 YYNGEE. V was pared by 4 bases and J by 5 bases, with 28 bases of the junction left unmatched. This specimen comes from a study of stem cell transplantation in POMP-related autoinflammatory disease. Study summary: Hypothesis: faulty thymoproteasomes impair CD8+ T-cell selection, skewing TRB repertoires. Before transplant: CD4+ naive skewing, low CD8+ proportions, reduced cytokine secretion.

The study's findings and limits: Unique TRB V-J gene pairings were limited in number in patients with PRAID. In patients with PRAID, every analyzed T-cell subset tended to show lower diversity and higher clonality.

The clonotype originates from a human patient with POMP-related autoinflammation and immune dysregulation (PRAID). Part of the T cell pool may stem from the graft donor. Sequences were derived from CD4+ T cells from PBMCs, sampled after stem cell transplantation. V is TRBV9 and J is TRBJ2-1, with 9 bases that match TRBD2. CDR3 DNA: TGTGCCAGCAGCTCACGAAACTGGACTAGCGTCCTTTTGTATTCCCGGGACAATGAGCAGTTCTTC. Translating it yields CASSSRNWTSVLLYSRDNEQFF.